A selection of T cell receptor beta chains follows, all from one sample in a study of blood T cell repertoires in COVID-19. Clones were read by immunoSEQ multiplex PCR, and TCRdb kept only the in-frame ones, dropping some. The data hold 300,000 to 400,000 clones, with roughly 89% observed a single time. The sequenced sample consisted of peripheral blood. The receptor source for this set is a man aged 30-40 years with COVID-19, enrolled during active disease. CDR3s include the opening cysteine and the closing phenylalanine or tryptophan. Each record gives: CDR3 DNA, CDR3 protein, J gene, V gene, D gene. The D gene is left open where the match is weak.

TGTGCCAGCAGCTCCACCGGAGCGGAATACAATGAGCAGTTCTTC CASSSTGAEYNEQFF TRBJ2-1 TRBV7-9 NA
TGTGCCAGCAATTTCAGGGTGTCCTACGAGCAGTACTTC CASNFRVSYEQYF TRBJ2-7 TRBV6-5 NA
TGTGCCAGCAGCACGGGACAGGGGGGCAATCAGCCCCAGCATTTT CASSTGQGGNQPQHF TRBJ1-5 TRBV27 TRBD1
TGTGCCAGCAGTACAAGGAACACTGAAGCTTTCTTT CASSTRNTEAFF TRBJ1-1 TRBV6-2/TRBV6-3 NA
TGTGCCAGCAGCCCGCAGGGGGCTCTAAGGAATGAGCAGTTCTTC CASSPQGALRNEQFF TRBJ2-1 TRBV7-2 TRBD1
TGTGCCAGCAGCTCACCGCCAGGGTCAAGGGGAAACACCATATATTTT CASSSPPGSRGNTIYF TRBJ1-3 TRBV7-2 NA
TGTGCCAGCGGCAGGGCTCCAAACGAGCAGTACTTC CASGRAPNEQYF TRBJ2-7 TRBV28 NA
TGTGCCAGCAGTCCGGGACAGGACTTCAATGAGCAGTTCTTC CASSPGQDFNEQFF TRBJ2-1 TRBV7-3 TRBD1
TGTGCCAGCAGCCCGACAGGGGCCGCTTTGGGGGAGCAGTACTTC CASSPTGAALGEQYF TRBJ2-7 TRBV6-5 TRBD1
TGTGCCAGCAGCTTGGTGCGGGCTGGAAGTAATTCACCCCTCCACTTT CASSLVRAGSNSPLHF TRBJ1-6 TRBV5-8 NA